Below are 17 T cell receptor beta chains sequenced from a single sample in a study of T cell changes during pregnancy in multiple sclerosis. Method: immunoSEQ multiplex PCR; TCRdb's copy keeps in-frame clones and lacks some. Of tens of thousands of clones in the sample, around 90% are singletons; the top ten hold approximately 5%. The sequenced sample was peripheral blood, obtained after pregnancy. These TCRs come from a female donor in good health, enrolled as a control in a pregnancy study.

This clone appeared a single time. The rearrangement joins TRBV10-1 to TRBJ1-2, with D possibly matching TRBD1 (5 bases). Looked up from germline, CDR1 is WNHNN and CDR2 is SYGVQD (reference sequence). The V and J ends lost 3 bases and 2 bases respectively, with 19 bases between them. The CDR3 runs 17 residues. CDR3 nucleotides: TGCGCCAGCAGTGAATGGGACTCGGGAGGCCAAAACTATGGCTACACCTTC. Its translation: CASSEWDSGGQNYGYTF.

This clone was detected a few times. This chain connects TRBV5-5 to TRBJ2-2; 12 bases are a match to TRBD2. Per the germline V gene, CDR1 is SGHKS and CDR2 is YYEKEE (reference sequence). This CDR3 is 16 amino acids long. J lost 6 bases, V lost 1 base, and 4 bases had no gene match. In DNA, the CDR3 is TGTGCCAGCAGCTTGCGACTAGCGGGAGCGTCCGGGGAGCTGTTTTTT. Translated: CASSLRLAGASGELFF.

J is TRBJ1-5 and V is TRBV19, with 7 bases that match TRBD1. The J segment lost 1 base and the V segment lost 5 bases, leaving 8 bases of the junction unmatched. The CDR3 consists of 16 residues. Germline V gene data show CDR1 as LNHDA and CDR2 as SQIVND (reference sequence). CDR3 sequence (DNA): TGTGCCAGTAGTTCCCAGCAGGGGGTGAGCAATCAGCCCCAGCATTTT. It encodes CASSSQQGVSNQPQHF.

The CDR3 here is CASSVSGGSTDTQYF. The CDR3 nucleotides read TGTGCCAGCAGCGTATCCGGGGGGAGCACAGATACGCAGTATTTT. The rearrangement links TRBV9 to TRBJ2-3, with TRBD2 identical over 7 bases. V shed 1 base and J 0 bases; nucleotides not matched to a gene: 2. The CDR3 spans 15 residues. The germline V gene encodes CDR1 SGDLS and CDR2 YYNGEE.

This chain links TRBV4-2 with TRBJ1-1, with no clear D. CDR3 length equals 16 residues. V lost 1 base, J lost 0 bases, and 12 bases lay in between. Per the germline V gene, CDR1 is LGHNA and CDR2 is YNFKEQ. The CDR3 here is CASSQGFGPLNTEAFF. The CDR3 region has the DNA TGTGCCAGCAGCCAAGGGTTTGGGCCGTTGAACACTGAAGCTTTCTTT.

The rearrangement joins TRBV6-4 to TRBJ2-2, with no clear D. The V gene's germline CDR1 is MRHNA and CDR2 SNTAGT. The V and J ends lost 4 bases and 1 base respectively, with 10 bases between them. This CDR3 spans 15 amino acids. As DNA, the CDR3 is TGTGCCAGCAGTGTTTCGCAGGAGAACACCGGGGAGCTGTTTTTT. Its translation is CASSVSQENTGELFF.

The DNA for the CDR3 is TGTGCCAGCAGCTCTCTGGGAGGCAGCAATCAGCCCCAGCATTTT. Amino acids: CASSSLGGSNQPQHF. The chain recombines TRBV5-6 with TRBJ1-5; D uncertain. The CDR3 has 15 residues. Trimming shortened V by 3 bases and J by 1 base, and 11 bases separated the two germline ends. Germline CDR1 reads SGHDT; CDR2 reads YYEEEE.

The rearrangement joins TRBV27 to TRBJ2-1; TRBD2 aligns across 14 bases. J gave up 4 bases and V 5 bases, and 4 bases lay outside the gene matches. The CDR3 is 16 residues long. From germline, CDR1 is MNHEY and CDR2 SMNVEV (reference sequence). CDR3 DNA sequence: TGTGCCAGCAGTCCCCGACTAGCGGGGGGGTACAATGAGCAGTTCTTC. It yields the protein CASSPRLAGGYNEQFF.

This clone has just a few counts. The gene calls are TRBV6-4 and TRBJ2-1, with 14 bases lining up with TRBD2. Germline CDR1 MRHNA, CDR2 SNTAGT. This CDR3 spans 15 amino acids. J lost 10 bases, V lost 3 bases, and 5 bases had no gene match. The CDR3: CASSERLAGGDEQFF. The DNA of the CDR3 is TGTGCCAGCAGTGAGAGACTAGCGGGGGGGGACGAGCAGTTCTTC.

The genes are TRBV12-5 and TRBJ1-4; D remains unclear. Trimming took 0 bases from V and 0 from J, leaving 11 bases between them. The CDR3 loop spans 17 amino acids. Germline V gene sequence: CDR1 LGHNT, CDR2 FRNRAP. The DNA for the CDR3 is TGTGCTAGTGGTTTGGTACCCAGAAACGCAACTAATGAAAAACTGTTTTTT. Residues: CASGLVPRNATNEKLFF. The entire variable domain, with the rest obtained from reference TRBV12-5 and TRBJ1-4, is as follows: DARVTQTPRHKVTEMGQEVTMRCQPILGHNTVFWYRQTMMQGLELLAYFRNRAPLDDSGMPKDRFSAEMPDATLATLKIQPSEPRDSAVYFCASGLVPRNATNEKLFFGSGTQLSVL.

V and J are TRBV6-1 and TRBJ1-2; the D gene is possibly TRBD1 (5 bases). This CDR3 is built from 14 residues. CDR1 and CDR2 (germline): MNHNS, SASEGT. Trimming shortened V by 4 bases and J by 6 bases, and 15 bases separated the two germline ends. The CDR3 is CASSASWGTHGYTF. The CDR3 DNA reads TGTGCCAGCAGTGCCTCTTGGGGGACTCATGGCTACACCTTC.

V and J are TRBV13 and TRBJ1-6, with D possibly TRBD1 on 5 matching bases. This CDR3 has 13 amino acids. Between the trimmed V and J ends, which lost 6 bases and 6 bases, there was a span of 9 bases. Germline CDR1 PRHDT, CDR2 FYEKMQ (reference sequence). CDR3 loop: CASRRDPNSPLHF. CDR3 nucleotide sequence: TGTGCCAGCAGGCGGGACCCTAATTCACCCCTCCACTTT.

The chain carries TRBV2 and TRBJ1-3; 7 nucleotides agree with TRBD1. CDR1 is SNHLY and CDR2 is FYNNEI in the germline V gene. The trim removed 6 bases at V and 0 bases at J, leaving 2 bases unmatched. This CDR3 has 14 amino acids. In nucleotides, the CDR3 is TGTGCCAGCAGGACAGGGCGCTCTGGAAACACCATATATTTT. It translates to CASRTGRSGNTIYF.

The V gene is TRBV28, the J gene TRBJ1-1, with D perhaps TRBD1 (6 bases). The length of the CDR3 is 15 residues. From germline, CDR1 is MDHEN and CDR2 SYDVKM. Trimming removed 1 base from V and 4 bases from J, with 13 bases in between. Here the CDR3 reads CASSLFGGRSTEAFF. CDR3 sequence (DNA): TGTGCCAGCAGTTTATTCGGGGGGCGTAGCACTGAAGCTTTCTTT. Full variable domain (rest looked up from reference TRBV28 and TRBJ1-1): DVKVTQSSRYLVKRTGEKVFLECVQDMDHENMFWYRQDPGLGLRLIYFSYDVKMKEKGDIPEGYSVSREKKERFSLILESASTNQTSMYLCASSLFGGRSTEAFFGQGTRLTVV.

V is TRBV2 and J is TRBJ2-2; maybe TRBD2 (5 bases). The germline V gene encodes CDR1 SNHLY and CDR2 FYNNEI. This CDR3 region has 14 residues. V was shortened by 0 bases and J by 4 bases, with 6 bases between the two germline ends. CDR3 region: CASSEALATGELFF. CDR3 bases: TGTGCCAGCAGTGAAGCGCTAGCCACCGGGGAGCTGTTTTTT.

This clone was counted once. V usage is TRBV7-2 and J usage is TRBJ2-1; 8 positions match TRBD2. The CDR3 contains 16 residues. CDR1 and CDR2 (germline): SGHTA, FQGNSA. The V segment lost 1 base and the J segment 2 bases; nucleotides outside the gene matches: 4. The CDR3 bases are TGTGCCAGCAGCTTAGTGCCGGGAGGGACCTACAATGAGCAGTTCTTC. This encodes CASSLVPGGTYNEQFF.

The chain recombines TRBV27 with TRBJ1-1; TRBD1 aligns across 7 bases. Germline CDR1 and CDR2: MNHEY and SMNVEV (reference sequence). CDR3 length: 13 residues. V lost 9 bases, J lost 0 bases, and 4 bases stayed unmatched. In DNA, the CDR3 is TGTGCCAGTATGGACAGGTTGAACACTGAAGCTTTCTTT. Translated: CASMDRLNTEAFF.